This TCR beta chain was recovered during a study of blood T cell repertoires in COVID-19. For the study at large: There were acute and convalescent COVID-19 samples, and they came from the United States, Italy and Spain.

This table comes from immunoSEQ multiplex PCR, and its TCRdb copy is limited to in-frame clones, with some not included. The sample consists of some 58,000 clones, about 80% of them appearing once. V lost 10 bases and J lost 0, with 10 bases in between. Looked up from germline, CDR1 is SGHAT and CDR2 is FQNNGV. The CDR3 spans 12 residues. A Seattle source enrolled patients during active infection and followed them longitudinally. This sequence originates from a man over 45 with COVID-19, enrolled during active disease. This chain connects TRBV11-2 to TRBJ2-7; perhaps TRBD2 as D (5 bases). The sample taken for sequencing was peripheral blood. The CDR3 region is CATTDYSYEQYF. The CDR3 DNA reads TGTGCCACCACAGACTACTCCTACGAGCAGTACTTC.